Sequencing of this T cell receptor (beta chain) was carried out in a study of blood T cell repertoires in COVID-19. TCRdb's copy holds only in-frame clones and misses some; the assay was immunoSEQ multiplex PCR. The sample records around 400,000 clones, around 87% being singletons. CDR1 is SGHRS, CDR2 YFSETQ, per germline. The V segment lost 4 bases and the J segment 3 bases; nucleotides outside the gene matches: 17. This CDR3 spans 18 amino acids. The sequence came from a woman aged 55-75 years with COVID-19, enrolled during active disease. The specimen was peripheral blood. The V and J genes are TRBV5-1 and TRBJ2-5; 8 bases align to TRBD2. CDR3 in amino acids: CASSPGGASGHTKETQYF. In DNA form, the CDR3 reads TGCGCCAGCAGCCCCGGAGGCGCTAGCGGGCACACGAAAGAGACCCAGTACTTC.